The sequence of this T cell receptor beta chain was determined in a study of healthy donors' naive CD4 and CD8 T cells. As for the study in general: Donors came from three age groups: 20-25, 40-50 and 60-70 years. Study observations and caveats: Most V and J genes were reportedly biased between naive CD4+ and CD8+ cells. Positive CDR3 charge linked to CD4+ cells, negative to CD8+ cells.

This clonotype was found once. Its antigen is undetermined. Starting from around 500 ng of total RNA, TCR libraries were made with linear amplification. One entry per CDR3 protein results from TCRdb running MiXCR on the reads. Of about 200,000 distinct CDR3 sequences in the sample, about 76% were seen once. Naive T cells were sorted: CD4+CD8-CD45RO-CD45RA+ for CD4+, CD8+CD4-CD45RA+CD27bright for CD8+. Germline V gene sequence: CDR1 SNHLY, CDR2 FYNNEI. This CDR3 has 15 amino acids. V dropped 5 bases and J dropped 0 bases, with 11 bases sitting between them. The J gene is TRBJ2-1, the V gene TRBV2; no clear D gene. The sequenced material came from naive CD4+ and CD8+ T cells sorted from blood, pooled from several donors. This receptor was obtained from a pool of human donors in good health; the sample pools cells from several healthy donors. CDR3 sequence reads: CASSYGLSSYNEQFF. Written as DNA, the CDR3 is TGTGCCAGCAGTTATGGGTTAAGCTCCTACAATGAGCAGTTCTTC.